Following are 16 T cell receptor beta chains from one sample sequenced in a study of T cell changes during pregnancy in multiple sclerosis. Repertoires were generated with immunoSEQ multiplex PCR, while TCRdb's copy carries only in-frame clones and drops some. The table records about 100,000 clones, 94% of them present only once. Material: peripheral blood, obtained before pregnancy. All receptors derive from a female donor with multiple sclerosis, enrolled in a pregnancy study.

The CDR3 DNA is TGTGCCAGTAGTATGGGTAGCGGGACGACCTACGAGCAGTACTTC. Amino acids: CASSMGSGTTYEQYF. The gene calls are TRBV19 and TRBJ2-7; the match to TRBD2 covers 8 bases. From germline, CDR1 is LNHDA and CDR2 SQIVND (reference sequence). This CDR3 has 15 residues. V shed 3 bases, J shed 2 bases, and the junction held 6 bases outside the gene matches.

The chain couples TRBV11-2 to TRBJ2-5; 8 bases are shared with TRBD1. The CDR3 sequence is 14 residues long. Germline CDR1 is SGHAT and CDR2 is FQNNGV. Trimming at V came to 3 bases and at J to 2 bases, leaving 2 bases not matched to a gene. The DNA for the CDR3 is TGTGCCAGCAGCTTGCGACAGGGGCAAGAGACCCAGTACTTC. This encodes CASSLRQGQETQYF.

This rearrangement joins TRBV27 to TRBJ2-4; TRBD2 aligns across 8 bases. J lost 0 bases, V lost 3 bases, and 13 bases had no gene match. Germline V lookup: CDR1 MNHEY, CDR2 SMNVEV (reference sequence). The CDR3 has 19 residues. CDR3 bases: TGTGCCAGCAGTTTCCTGGGGACTAGAAGCCCACTAGCCAAAAACATTCAGTACTTC. It translates to CASSFLGTRSPLAKNIQYF.

This rearrangement joins TRBV9 to TRBJ1-2, with D possibly matching TRBD1 (5 bases). The CDR3 totals 15 residues. The ends were cut back, 0 bases at V and 2 bases at J, with 11 bases in the middle. Germline CDR1 and CDR2: SGDLS and YYNGEE. CDR3 residues: CASSVGNDRNYGYTF. The CDR3 DNA reads as TGTGCCAGCAGCGTAGGTAATGACAGAAACTATGGCTACACCTTC.

V and J are TRBV5-5 and TRBJ2-7, with TRBD1 identical over 10 bases. J lost 2 bases, V lost 5 bases, and 4 bases had no gene match. CDR3 length equals 14 residues. Germline V gene sequence: CDR1 SGHKS, CDR2 YYEKEE (reference sequence). CDR3 sequence: CASSLGTGAYEQYF. In nucleotides, the CDR3 is TGTGCCAGCAGTCTAGGGACAGGGGCCTACGAGCAGTACTTC.

The chain carries TRBV27 and TRBJ2-1; 10 bases line up with TRBD1. The CDR3 loop spans 15 amino acids. In germline, CDR1 is MNHEY, CDR2 SMNVEV (reference sequence). The ends lost 4 bases at V and 9 bases at J; junction bases unmatched: 9. The CDR3 sequence: CASSYDRGRGIEQFF. As DNA, the CDR3 is TGTGCCAGCAGTTATGACAGGGGGCGCGGGATTGAGCAGTTCTTC.

This rearrangement joins TRBV5-1 to TRBJ2-7; D may be TRBD2 (6 bases). The V end was cut by 0 bases, the J end by 5 bases, with 12 bases between. This CDR3 is built from 14 residues. CDR1 and CDR2 (germline): SGHRS, YFSETQ. The CDR3, as DNA: TGCGCCAGCAGCTTGGGGAGGGCTACTGACGAGCAGTACTTC. Its protein is CASSLGRATDEQYF.

This clone is a singleton in its sample. The genes are TRBV5-4 and TRBJ2-7; TRBD1 agrees at 10 bases. The ends lost 4 bases at V and 3 bases at J; junction bases unmatched: 1. The CDR3 length is 13 residues. CDR1 SGHNT and CDR2 YYREEE come from the germline V gene (reference sequence). CDR3 amino acids: CASSGDRGYEQYF. DNA of the CDR3: TGTGCCAGCAGCGGGGACAGGGGCTACGAGCAGTACTTC. Full variable domain (rest looked up from reference TRBV5-4 and TRBJ2-7): ETGVTQSPTHLIKTRGQQVTLRCSSQSGHNTVSWYQQALGQGPQFIFQYYREEENGRGNFPPRFSGLQFPNYSSELNVNALELDDSALYLCASSGDRGYEQYFGPGTRLTVT.

The CDR3 loop is CASSSQREGRGEQFF. The CDR3 coding sequence is TGTGCCAGCAGCTCCCAGCGGGAGGGCCGGGGTGAGCAGTTCTTC. The genes are TRBV7-6 and TRBJ2-1, with 10 bases fitting TRBD2. Trimming cost V 4 bases and J 9 bases; bases outside gene matches: 9. The germline V gene encodes CDR1 SGHVS and CDR2 FNYEAQ. This CDR3 has 15 residues.

The V call is TRBV7-3, the J call TRBJ2-1; TRBD1 aligns across 7 bases. The J segment lost 3 bases and the V segment lost 5 bases, leaving 7 bases of the junction unmatched. The CDR3 sequence is 15 residues long. Germline CDR1 reads SGHTA; CDR2 reads FQGTGA. CDR3 DNA: TGTGCCAGCAGCCCACGGGACAGCGTCTACAATGAGCAGTTCTTC. Its translation is CASSPRDSVYNEQFF.

This clone turned up a few times. The chain is built from TRBV27 and TRBJ1-2; no firm D call. With 6 bases removed from V and 4 bases from J, the gap between germline ends came to 18 bases. Germline-derived CDR1 and CDR2 are MNHEY and SMNVEV (reference sequence). The CDR3 loop spans 15 amino acids. The DNA for the CDR3 is TGTGCCAGCAGAACCCTGGTCGCGGCAGCCTATGGCTACACCTTC. The encoded protein is CASRTLVAAAYGYTF.

This clone came up once. The chain has TRBV19 and TRBJ1-2; weak D call: TRBD1 (5 bases). This CDR3 is 12 amino acids long. Germline assignment: CDR1 LNHDA and CDR2 SQIVND (reference sequence). V was shortened by 8 bases and J by 5 bases, with 12 bases between the two germline ends. The CDR3: CASFRVGYGYTF. The DNA for the CDR3 is TGTGCCAGTTTCAGGGTTGGATATGGCTACACCTTC.

The chain uses TRBV6-6 and TRBJ1-2; 8 bases agree with TRBD1. The J segment lost 4 bases and the V segment lost 5 bases, leaving 9 bases of the junction unmatched. The germline CDR1 and CDR2 sequences are MNHNY and SVGAGI (reference sequence). The CDR3 spans 15 residues. The CDR3 region has the DNA TGTGCCAGCAGTCAGCCGGGACAGGACCCCTATGGCTACACCTTC. This codes for CASSQPGQDPYGYTF.

The J gene is TRBJ2-2, the V gene TRBV6-5; D perhaps matches TRBD2 (6 bases). This CDR3 comprises 14 residues. Trimming took 6 bases from V and 5 from J, leaving 13 bases between them. Looked up from germline, CDR1 is MNHEY and CDR2 is SVGAGI. The CDR3: CASRRTAGTGELFF. Written as DNA, the CDR3 is TGTGCCAGCAGGCGGACGGCGGGGACCGGGGAGCTGTTTTTT.

The chain's CDR3 is CSVRVDFLITKNIQYF. CDR3 bases: TGCAGCGTTAGAGTGGACTTCTTGATAACCAAAAACATTCAGTACTTC. The genes are TRBV29-1 and TRBJ2-4; a weak D match, TRBD2 (5 bases). Trimming left V 5 bases short and J 2 bases short, with 19 bases between. Germline V CDR1 and CDR2: SQVTM, ANQGSEA. The CDR3 extends over 16 amino acids.

The J gene is TRBJ2-2, the V gene TRBV4-1; D not certain. V was cut by 4 bases and J by 3 bases, with 12 bases left in between. Germline lookup yields CDR1 MGHRA and CDR2 YSYEKL. CDR3 size: 15 residues. The CDR3 loop reads CASSRLGHDTGELFF. CDR3 sequence (DNA): TGCGCCAGCAGCCGATTGGGCCACGACACCGGGGAGCTGTTTTTT.